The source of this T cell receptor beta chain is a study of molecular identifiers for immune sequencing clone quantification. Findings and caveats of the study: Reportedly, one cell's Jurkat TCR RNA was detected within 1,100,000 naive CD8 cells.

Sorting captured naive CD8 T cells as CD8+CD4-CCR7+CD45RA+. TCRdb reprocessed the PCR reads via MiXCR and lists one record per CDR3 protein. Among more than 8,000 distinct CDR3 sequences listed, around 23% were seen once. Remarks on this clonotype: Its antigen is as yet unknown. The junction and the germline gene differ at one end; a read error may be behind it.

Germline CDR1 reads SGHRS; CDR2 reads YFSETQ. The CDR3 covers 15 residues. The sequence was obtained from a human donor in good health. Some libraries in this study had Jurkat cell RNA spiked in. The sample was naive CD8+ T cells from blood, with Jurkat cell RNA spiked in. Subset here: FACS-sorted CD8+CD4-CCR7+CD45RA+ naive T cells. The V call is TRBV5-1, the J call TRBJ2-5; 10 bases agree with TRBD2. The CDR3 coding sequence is TGCGTCAGCACCGCTAGCGGGGGAGAGGGGGAGACCCAGTACTTC. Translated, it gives CVSTASGGEGETQYF.